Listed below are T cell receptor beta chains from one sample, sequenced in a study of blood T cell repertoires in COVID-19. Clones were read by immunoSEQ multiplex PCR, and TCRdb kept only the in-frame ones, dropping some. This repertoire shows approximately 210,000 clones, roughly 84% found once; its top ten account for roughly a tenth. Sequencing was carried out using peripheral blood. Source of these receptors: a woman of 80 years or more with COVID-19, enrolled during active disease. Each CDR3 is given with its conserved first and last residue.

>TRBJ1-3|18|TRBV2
CASSGTGGRVSSGNTIYF
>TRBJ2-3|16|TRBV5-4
CASNLLLAGGADTQYF
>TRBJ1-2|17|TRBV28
CASTRGAPGGSRYGYTF
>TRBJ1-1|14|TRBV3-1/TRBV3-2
CASSPRTANTEAFF
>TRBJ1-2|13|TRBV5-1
CASSFDRGPGYTF
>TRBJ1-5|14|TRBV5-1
CASSVDSLNQPQHF
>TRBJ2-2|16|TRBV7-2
CASSLERGPNTGELFF
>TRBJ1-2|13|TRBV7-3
CASSFQQEEGYTF
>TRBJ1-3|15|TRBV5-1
CASSLAGGAGNTIYF
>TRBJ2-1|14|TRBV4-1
CASSQEIRSDEQFF
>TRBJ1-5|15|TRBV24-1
CATSGTGKGNQPQHF
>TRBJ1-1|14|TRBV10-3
CAISLGGPNTEAFF